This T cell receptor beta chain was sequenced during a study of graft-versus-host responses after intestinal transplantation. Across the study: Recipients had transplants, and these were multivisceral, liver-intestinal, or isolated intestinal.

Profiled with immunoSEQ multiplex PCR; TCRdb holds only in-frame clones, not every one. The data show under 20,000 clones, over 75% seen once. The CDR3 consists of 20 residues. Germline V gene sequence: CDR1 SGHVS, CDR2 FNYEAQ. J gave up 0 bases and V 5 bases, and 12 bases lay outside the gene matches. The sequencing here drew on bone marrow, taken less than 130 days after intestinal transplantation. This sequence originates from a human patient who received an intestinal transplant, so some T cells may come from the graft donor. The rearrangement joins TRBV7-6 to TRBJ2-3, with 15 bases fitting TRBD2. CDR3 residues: CASSAYRGLAGGDSTDTQYF. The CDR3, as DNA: TGTGCCAGCAGCGCCTACAGGGGACTAGCGGGAGGAGATAGCACAGATACGCAGTATTTT.